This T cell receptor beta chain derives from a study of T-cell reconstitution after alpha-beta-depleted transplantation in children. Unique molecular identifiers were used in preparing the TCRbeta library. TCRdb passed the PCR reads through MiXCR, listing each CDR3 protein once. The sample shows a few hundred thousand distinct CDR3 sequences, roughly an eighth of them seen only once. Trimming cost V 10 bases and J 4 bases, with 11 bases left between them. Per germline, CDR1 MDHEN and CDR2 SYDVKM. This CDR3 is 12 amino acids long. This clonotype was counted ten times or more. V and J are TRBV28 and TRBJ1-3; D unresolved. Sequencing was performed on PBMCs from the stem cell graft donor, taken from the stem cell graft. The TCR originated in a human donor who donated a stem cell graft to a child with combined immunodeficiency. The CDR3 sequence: CATVEAGNTIYF. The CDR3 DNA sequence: TGTGCCACCGTCGAGGCAGGAAACACCATATATTTT.